This T cell receptor (beta chain) was captured by sequencing in a study of T cell responses to AZD1222 COVID-19 vaccine. Study at large: Researchers grouped second doses given at about 4 or about 12 weeks into one pool.

Germline V CDR1 and CDR2: MNHEY, SVGAGI. Trimming cost V 3 bases and J 1 base, with 12 bases left between them. This CDR3 contains 15 residues. Profiling relied on immunoSEQ multiplex PCR, and the TCRdb table lists in-frame clones only, not all of them. The sample includes around 63,000 clones, approximately 83% of them seen just once. The count of this clone is one. What it binds is unknown. Study-wide results and caveats: No repertoire was sampled before or during the peak T cell response, only after it. Of spike-specific TCRs, nearly half reportedly target regions left unmutated in variants.

The gene calls are TRBV6-5 and TRBJ1-1, with unresolved D. Sequencing used peripheral blood, obtained on day 0 of AZD1222 vaccination. This TCR was sampled from an adult in good health. The CDR3 sequence is CASSYVGLENTEAFF. The CDR3 coding sequence is TGTGCCAGCAGTTATGTGGGATTGGAGAACACTGAAGCTTTCTTT.